This note documents a single TCR beta chain sequence. The antigen is not known. Via MiXCR, TCRdb re-called the 5' RACE reads, giving one row per CDR3 protein. The table shows hundreds of thousands of distinct CDR3 sequences, with roughly an eighth occurring only once. This sample is drawn from a study of identical twins. Broader study findings: Sequences that were out-of-frame, alpha and twin-shared displayed an excess of low generation probability. Whereas memory repertoires showed no such difference, abundant cord blood beta clonotypes carried fewer insertions.

Trimming took 4 bases from V and 0 from J, leaving 16 bases between them. In germline, CDR1 is MGHDK, CDR2 SYGVNS. This CDR3 is 16 amino acids long. Another study also made use of these data, one on yellow fever vaccine responses in identical twins. That investigation notes: After vaccination, twins' T cell response reportedly seemed partly convergent, partly personalized.

This sequence joins TRBV25-1 and TRBJ2-7, with D possibly being TRBD1 (6 bases). Material for sequencing was PBMCs. The TCR was taken from a woman aged 18-35 years in good health. CDR3 nucleotides: TGTGCCAGCAGTGGGTCGGACAGTTTATCCTCCTACGAGCAGTACTTC. It is translated as CASSGSDSLSSYEQYF.